What follows is one T cell receptor beta chain and its context. This entry comes from a study of control samples from healthy donors and cancer patients. Libraries were prepared by immunoSEQ multiplex PCR; TCRdb keeps only in-frame clonotypes and omits some of them. The sample records tens of thousands of clones, approximately 89% being singletons. CDR3 length equals 14 residues. The V gene's germline CDR1 is KGHDR and CDR2 SFDVKD. Trimming took 9 bases from V and 7 from J, leaving 20 bases between them. The chain joins TRBV24-1 to TRBJ1-2; D remains ambiguous. Sequenced material: PBMCs. The sequence derives from a man between 60 and 75 years old with colorectal cancer. CDR3 region: CATLPGGPVGGYTF. The CDR3 bases are TGTGCCACCCTCCCGGGAGGGCCCGTAGGTGGCTACACCTTC.